Below are 29 T cell receptor beta chains sequenced from a single sample in a study of blood T cell repertoires in COVID-19. The repertoire was sequenced with immunoSEQ multiplex PCR; TCRdb's copy has only in-frame clones and lacks some. The sample lists over 50,000 clones, around four fifths occurring once. The sequenced sample consisted of peripheral blood. The receptors come from a man aged 70-80 years with acute or convalescent COVID-19.

This chain uses TRBV7-8 with TRBJ2-7, with D tentatively TRBD2 (6 bases). The CDR3 totals 16 residues. The V gene's germline CDR1 is SGHVS and CDR2 FQNEAQ. Trimming removed 5 bases from V and 3 bases from J, with 20 bases in between. The CDR3 loop is CASSPRPTRAGYEQYF. The CDR3 DNA follows: TGTGCCAGCAGCCCACGCCCGACTAGGGCTGGCTACGAGCAGTACTTC.

The chain couples TRBV3-1 (or the pseudogene TRBV3-2) to TRBJ1-3; D not certain. Trimming took 3 bases from V and 4 from J, leaving 4 bases between them. CDR3 length: 12 amino acids. Germline V gene sequence: CDR1 LGHDT, CDR2 YNNKEL (reference sequence). DNA of the CDR3: TGTGCCAGCAGCCACGAGGGAAACACCATATATTTT. Translating gives CASSHEGNTIYF.

This chain uses TRBV18 with TRBJ2-7; TRBD1 agrees at 8 bases. With V trimmed by 5 bases and J by 3 bases, 9 bases remained unmatched. The germline V gene has CDR1 KGHSH and CDR2 LQKENI. CDR3 length: 15 residues. The CDR3 DNA follows: TGTGCCAGCTCAAGGGACAGGAGGGAGATCTACGAGCAGTACTTC. It codes for CASSRDRREIYEQYF.

The chain carries TRBV9 and TRBJ2-1, with TRBD2 matching 10 bases. This CDR3 region has 15 residues. Germline CDR1 reads SGDLS; CDR2 reads YYNGEE. The V and J ends lost 0 bases and 9 bases, in that order; junction bases with no gene match: 6. DNA for the CDR3: TGTGCCAGCAGCGTAGCACTAGCGGGACTCACTGAGCAGTTCTTC. Translating gives CASSVALAGLTEQFF.

The V call is TRBV29-1, the J call TRBJ1-4; D possibly corresponds to TRBD1 (6 bases). CDR3 length: 11 amino acids. Trimming removed 4 bases from V and 11 bases from J, with 11 bases in between. Germline CDR1 and CDR2: SQVTM and ANQGSEA. This CDR3 reads CSVGEGGKLFF. The CDR3 DNA is TGCAGCGTTGGAGAGGGGGGGAAACTGTTTTTT.

This chain joins TRBV6-1 and TRBJ2-2, with TRBD2 matching over 15 bases. The germline V gene has CDR1 MNHNS and CDR2 SASEGT. There are 18 residues in the CDR3. V dropped 4 bases and J dropped 3; count of bases not matched to a gene: 6. This chain's CDR3 is CASSGGTSGGHDTGELFF. The CDR3 DNA reads TGTGCCAGCAGTGGAGGGACTAGCGGGGGGCACGACACCGGGGAGCTGTTTTTT.

CDR3 DNA: TGTGCCAGCAGCTTAGGTGTGGCACGGGGCACCGGGGAGCTGTTTTTT. Translating it yields CASSLGVARGTGELFF. The rearrangement links TRBV11-2 to TRBJ2-2; weak D call: TRBD2 (5 bases). Trimming pared 1 base from V and 4 bases from J, leaving 13 bases between. The CDR3 has 16 amino acids. Germline V gene lookup returns CDR1 SGHAT and CDR2 FQNNGV.

This clone was observed a few times. The gene calls are TRBV27 and TRBJ2-7; possible D gene TRBD2, 5 bases. The CDR3 has 14 amino acids. V lost 4 bases and J 3 bases, leaving 13 bases between the germline ends. CDR1 is MNHEY, CDR2 SMNVEV, per germline (reference sequence). CDR3 sequence (DNA): TGTGCCAGCAGTTATAAGGGAAGCGGCTACGAGCAGTACTTC. This gives the protein CASSYKGSGYEQYF.

The genes are TRBV5-1 and TRBJ1-2; D might be TRBD1 (6 bases). V lost 0 bases and J 5 bases, leaving 11 bases between the germline ends. Per germline, CDR1 SGHRS and CDR2 YFSETQ. The CDR3 length is 14 residues. The CDR3 region is CASSLDRVYYGYTF. CDR3 coding DNA: TGCGCCAGCAGCTTGGACAGGGTATATTATGGCTACACCTTC.

The J gene is TRBJ2-2, the V gene TRBV10-3; 10 bases are a match to TRBD2. The CDR3 covers 15 residues. The J segment lost 7 bases and the V segment lost 6 bases, leaving 8 bases of the junction unmatched. Germline V gene lookup returns CDR1 ENHRY and CDR2 SYGVKD. CDR3 amino acids: CAIRGERGGNGELFF. In DNA form, the CDR3 reads TGTGCCATCAGGGGAGAGCGGGGGGGCAACGGGGAGCTGTTTTTT.

Only a few counts were recorded for this clone. The rearrangement uses TRBV6-5 and TRBJ1-2, with TRBD1 identical over 7 bases. The CDR3 covers 12 residues. V shed 7 bases and J 2 bases; nucleotides not matched to a gene: 1. CDR1 is MNHEY and CDR2 is SVGAGI in the germline V gene. CDR3: CASKQGNYGYTF. The DNA for the CDR3 is TGTGCCAGCAAACAGGGGAACTATGGCTACACCTTC.

The rearrangement joins TRBV6-5 to TRBJ1-4; tentative D call: TRBD1 (6 bases). The CDR3 covers 16 residues. V lost 2 bases and J lost 3, with 13 bases in between. Looked up from germline, CDR1 is MNHEY and CDR2 is SVGAGI. CDR3 sequence: CASSYPPDSPNEKLFF. CDR3 in DNA: TGTGCCAGCAGTTACCCACCGGACAGCCCTAATGAAAAACTGTTTTTT.

V is TRBV10-3 and J is TRBJ2-7, with D unclear. The germline V gene has CDR1 ENHRY and CDR2 SYGVKD. The CDR3 covers 14 residues. The V and J ends lost 5 bases and 2 bases respectively, with 13 bases between them. DNA for the CDR3: TGTGCCATCAGTTCCGGTTCCCTTACCTACGAGCAGTACTTC. This encodes CAISSGSLTYEQYF.

This chain joins TRBV3-1 (or the pseudogene TRBV3-2) and TRBJ2-5; possible D gene TRBD1, 6 bases. Germline lookup yields CDR1 LGHDT and CDR2 YNNKEL (reference sequence). This CDR3 is built from 15 residues. V lost 3 bases and J 4 bases, leaving 15 bases between the germline ends. DNA of the CDR3: TGTGCCAGCAGCCAGGCAGGGGATTATGGAGAGACCCAGTACTTC. Its translation: CASSQAGDYGETQYF.

This chain links TRBV19 with TRBJ2-1, with a tentative D call TRBD1 (6 bases). CDR3 length equals 15 residues. The germline V and J ends were trimmed by 3 bases and 3 bases, with 12 bases remaining between them. Germline V gene lookup returns CDR1 LNHDA and CDR2 SQIVND (reference sequence). The DNA of the CDR3 is TGTGCCAGTAGTATCAGTCAGGGGTACTACAATGAGCAGTTCTTC. It is translated as CASSISQGYYNEQFF.

The CDR3 region has the DNA TGCAGCGTTGGCCGCGGCGGGGAAGAGACCCAGTACTTC. Protein: CSVGRGGEETQYF. The gene calls are TRBV29-1 and TRBJ2-5; a weak D match, TRBD2 (6 bases). The germline V and J ends were trimmed by 4 bases and 3 bases, with 12 bases remaining between them. Germline CDR1 and CDR2: SQVTM and ANQGSEA. CDR3 length equals 13 residues.

V is TRBV7-2 and J is TRBJ2-3; TRBD2 agrees at 8 bases. Trimming at V came to 0 bases and at J to 0 bases, leaving 2 bases not matched to a gene. Germline loops: CDR1 SGHTA, CDR2 FQGNSA. CDR3 length equals 16 residues. DNA for the CDR3: TGTGCCAGCAGCTTAGCTAGCGGGGCTAGCACAGATACGCAGTATTTT. This gives the protein CASSLASGASTDTQYF.

This clone came up a few times. The chain couples TRBV9 to TRBJ2-3; 12 bases map to TRBD2. CDR1 and CDR2 from the germline V gene are SGDLS and YYNGEE. V lost 0 bases to trimming and J lost 1 base; unmatched junction nucleotides: 0. The CDR3 loop spans 16 amino acids. The CDR3 reads CASSVGLAGGTDTQYF. In DNA, the CDR3 is TGTGCCAGCAGCGTAGGACTAGCGGGGGGCACAGATACGCAGTATTTT. The variable domain in full, completed from reference TRBV9 and TRBJ2-3, reads DSGVTQTPKHLITATGQRVTLRCSPRSGDLSVYWYQQSLDQGLQFLIQYYNGEERAKGNILERFSAQQFPDLHSELNLSSLELGDSALYFCASSVGLAGGTDTQYFGPGTRLTVL.

CDR3 in amino acids: CASSPRGGGWSYEQYF. The CDR3 DNA reads TGCGCCAGCAGCCCCCGAGGGGGGGGCTGGTCCTACGAGCAGTACTTC. This chain joins TRBV4-1 and TRBJ2-7; D perhaps matches TRBD2 (7 bases). V lost 4 bases to trimming and J lost 1 base, with 17 bases between them. The CDR3 extends over 16 amino acids. Germline lookup yields CDR1 MGHRA and CDR2 YSYEKL.

V and J are TRBV19 and TRBJ2-7; 9 bases match TRBD1. Unmatched junction bases numbered 10, after V lost 5 bases and J lost 5 bases. The CDR3 runs to 15 residues. In germline, CDR1 is LNHDA, CDR2 SQIVND (reference sequence). CDR3 DNA: TGTGCCAGTAGTCCCCGGGACAGGGTCCTCCACGAGCAGTACTTC. Translating gives CASSPRDRVLHEQYF.

J is TRBJ2-5 and V is TRBV28; unclear D gene. Trimming stripped 6 bases from V and 0 bases from J, with 5 bases between. CDR1 MDHEN and CDR2 SYDVKM come from the germline V gene. This CDR3 contains 12 residues. CDR3 residues: CASSNYQETQYF. The CDR3 nucleotides are TGTGCCAGCAGCAATTACCAAGAGACCCAGTACTTC.

Here the CDR3 reads CASSEVSGGFSSYNEQFF. The CDR3 DNA reads as TGCGCCAGCAGTGAAGTAAGCGGCGGGTTTAGCTCCTACAATGAGCAGTTCTTC. J is TRBJ2-1 and V is TRBV10-1, with a possible D match to TRBD2 (5 bases). The CDR3 sequence is 18 residues long. With 3 bases removed from V and 0 bases from J, the gap between germline ends came to 18 bases. Germline loops: CDR1 WNHNN, CDR2 SYGVQD (reference sequence).

CDR3 residues: CASSPQGNTEAFF. CDR3 in DNA: TGCGCCAGCAGCCCCCAGGGGAACACTGAAGCTTTCTTT. The J gene is TRBJ1-1, the V gene TRBV5-1, with D perhaps TRBD1 (5 bases). V lost 4 bases, J lost 1 base, and 8 bases lay in between. Per germline, CDR1 SGHRS and CDR2 YFSETQ. This CDR3 region has 13 residues. Variable domain in full (rest from reference TRBV5-1 and TRBJ1-1): KAGVTQTPRYLIKTRGQQVTLSCSPISGHRSVSWYQQTPGQGLQFLFEYFSETQRNKGNFPGRFSGRQFSNSRSEMNVSTLELGDSALYLCASSPQGNTEAFFGQGTRLTVV.

This rearrangement joins TRBV5-1 to TRBJ1-1; D remains unclear. The germline V gene has CDR1 SGHRS and CDR2 YFSETQ. The length of the CDR3 is 14 residues. V gave up 3 bases and J gave up 0 bases, with 9 bases separating them. The CDR3 bases are TGCGCCAGCAGCTCTAGAAACATGAACACTGAAGCTTTCTTT. Its translation: CASSSRNMNTEAFF.

The gene calls are TRBV5-6 and TRBJ1-2, with TRBD1 identical over 7 bases. The CDR3 runs to 14 residues. V trimming: 4 bases; J trimming: 4 bases; junction bases outside the gene matches: 7. Germline lookup yields CDR1 SGHDT and CDR2 YYEEEE. CDR3: CASSTSGGSYGYTF. The CDR3 nucleotides are TGTGCCAGCAGCACGTCAGGGGGTTCCTATGGCTACACCTTC.

V usage is TRBV9 and J usage is TRBJ2-3, with 7 bases identical to TRBD1. The CDR3 is 16 amino acids. Germline V CDR1 and CDR2: SGDLS, YYNGEE. Trimming at V came to 4 bases and at J to 2 bases, leaving 10 bases not matched to a gene. The CDR3 sequence: CASSPSGQSFTDTQYF. The CDR3 bases are TGTGCCAGCAGCCCCTCGGGACAGAGCTTCACAGATACGCAGTATTTT.

The V and J genes are TRBV2 and TRBJ1-5; a weak D match, TRBD1 (5 bases). The CDR3 sequence is 15 residues long. The V and J ends lost 8 bases and 7 bases respectively, with 21 bases between them. Germline V gene data show CDR1 as SNHLY and CDR2 as FYNNEI. This CDR3 is CASAFGAGWSQPQHF. CDR3 DNA: TGTGCCAGCGCCTTTGGGGCAGGGTGGAGCCAGCCCCAGCATTTT.

This clone was recorded a few times. The genes are TRBV9 and TRBJ2-3; 8 bases match TRBD2. The CDR3 is 14 residues long. Germline values: CDR1 SGDLS, CDR2 YYNGEE. The V segment lost 1 base and the J segment 4 bases; nucleotides outside the gene matches: 2. The CDR3 protein is CASSVRGGSDTQYF. The CDR3 DNA reads as TGTGCCAGCAGCGTACGGGGGGGCTCAGATACGCAGTATTTT.

The rearrangement joins TRBV5-1 to TRBJ1-2; 11 bases are shared with TRBD1. The J segment lost 1 base and the V segment lost 5 bases, leaving 4 bases of the junction unmatched. The germline V gene encodes CDR1 SGHRS and CDR2 YFSETQ. The CDR3 has 15 amino acids. This CDR3 reads CASRLGQGDNYGYTF. The CDR3 DNA is TGCGCCAGCAGACTGGGACAGGGGGATAACTATGGCTACACCTTC.